These T cell receptor beta chains were read from a single sample in a study of blood T cell repertoires in COVID-19. Repertoires were generated with immunoSEQ multiplex PCR, while TCRdb's copy carries only in-frame clones and drops some. This sample has 200,000 to 250,000 clones, with around 80% found just once. Sequenced material: peripheral blood. These receptors were obtained from a woman older than 75 with COVID-19, enrolled during active disease. CDR3s include the opening cysteine and the closing phenylalanine or tryptophan. Each record gives: J gene, D gene, V gene, CDR3 protein. D genes are given only for firm matches.

j_gene: TRBJ2-5
d_gene: TRBD2
v_gene: TRBV5-4
CDR3aa: CASSPRTSGSKETQYF

j_gene: TRBJ1-5
d_gene: NA
v_gene: TRBV28
CDR3aa: CASSLTEQPQHF

j_gene: TRBJ2-7
d_gene: NA
v_gene: TRBV6-6
CDR3aa: CASSRSGSGSSDYEQYF

j_gene: TRBJ2-7
d_gene: NA
v_gene: TRBV4-1
CDR3aa: CASSRQETDSLAYEQYF

j_gene: TRBJ2-7
d_gene: TRBD1
v_gene: TRBV18
CDR3aa: CASSGGTGGAGSYEQYF

j_gene: TRBJ1-2
d_gene: NA
v_gene: TRBV2
CDR3aa: CASSALGVNGYTF

j_gene: TRBJ2-7
d_gene: NA
v_gene: TRBV29-1
CDR3aa: CSVEGRGLGYEQYF

j_gene: TRBJ1-3
d_gene: NA
v_gene: TRBV7-9
CDR3aa: CASTLLNTIYF

j_gene: TRBJ2-1
d_gene: NA
v_gene: TRBV18
CDR3aa: CASSPGGLSYNEQFF

j_gene: TRBJ1-5
d_gene: NA
v_gene: TRBV18
CDR3aa: CASSPLRAYSNQPQHF

j_gene: TRBJ2-7
d_gene: NA
v_gene: TRBV3-1/TRBV3-2
CDR3aa: CASSSQVVREQYF

j_gene: TRBJ1-5
d_gene: TRBD1
v_gene: TRBV7-6
CDR3aa: CASSLGQGARGQPQHF

j_gene: TRBJ1-6
d_gene: NA
v_gene: TRBV6-5
CDR3aa: CASSYSPGKSPLHF

j_gene: TRBJ1-3
d_gene: NA
v_gene: TRBV5-4
CDR3aa: CASRSSSGNTIYF

j_gene: TRBJ1-1
d_gene: NA
v_gene: TRBV20-1
CDR3aa: CSASEGGWTEAFF

j_gene: TRBJ2-3
d_gene: TRBD2
v_gene: TRBV9
CDR3aa: CASSVASGGPDTQYF

j_gene: TRBJ2-7
d_gene: NA
v_gene: TRBV12-3/TRBV12-4
CDR3aa: CASSLRNSEQYF

j_gene: TRBJ1-3
d_gene: NA
v_gene: TRBV5-1
CDR3aa: CASSFNSRTSGNTIYF

j_gene: TRBJ1-1
d_gene: TRBD1
v_gene: TRBV19
CDR3aa: CASSPGQGASTEAFF

j_gene: TRBJ2-5
d_gene: NA
v_gene: TRBV6-1
CDR3aa: CASSDLPGPYETQYF

j_gene: TRBJ2-7
d_gene: TRBD2
v_gene: TRBV3-1/TRBV3-2
CDR3aa: CASSQGLAGGIEQYF

j_gene: TRBJ1-1
d_gene: NA
v_gene: TRBV4-1
CDR3aa: CASTVGGNQALNTEAFF

j_gene: TRBJ2-1
d_gene: TRBD2
v_gene: TRBV6-5
CDR3aa: CATSGGGNEQFF

j_gene: TRBJ2-1
d_gene: TRBD2
v_gene: TRBV5-1
CDR3aa: CASSLESGRVDEQFF

j_gene: TRBJ2-5
d_gene: NA
v_gene: TRBV4-2
CDR3aa: CASSQGPLALSTETQYF

j_gene: TRBJ1-6
d_gene: NA
v_gene: TRBV5-1
CDR3aa: CASSLGSAGLSPLHF

j_gene: TRBJ1-2
d_gene: NA
v_gene: TRBV28
CDR3aa: CASSFLDTLYGYTF

j_gene: TRBJ1-2
d_gene: TRBD1
v_gene: TRBV28
CDR3aa: CASSSGQGARDGYTF

j_gene: TRBJ2-7
d_gene: NA
v_gene: TRBV6-1
CDR3aa: CASSERDSYEQYF

j_gene: TRBJ1-5
d_gene: TRBD1
v_gene: TRBV28
CDR3aa: CATSLRQGALHPQHF

j_gene: TRBJ1-3
d_gene: NA
v_gene: TRBV6-5
CDR3aa: CASGVKSGNTIYF

j_gene: TRBJ2-3
d_gene: NA
v_gene: TRBV25-1
CDR3aa: CASSRSVQTRADTQYF

j_gene: TRBJ1-1
d_gene: NA
v_gene: TRBV28
CDR3aa: CASRVGGRTEAFF

j_gene: TRBJ2-3
d_gene: NA
v_gene: TRBV19
CDR3aa: CASSPRRSTDTQYF

j_gene: TRBJ2-7
d_gene: NA
v_gene: TRBV18
CDR3aa: CASSPSSSYEQYF

j_gene: TRBJ2-1
d_gene: NA
v_gene: TRBV6-1
CDR3aa: CASSEQTGTPGQFF

j_gene: TRBJ1-1
d_gene: NA
v_gene: TRBV5-4
CDR3aa: CASTPGVNEGTEAFF

j_gene: TRBJ2-7
d_gene: TRBD1
v_gene: TRBV7-8
CDR3aa: CASSMTGVPLEQYF

j_gene: TRBJ2-5
d_gene: NA
v_gene: TRBV6-5
CDR3aa: CASSSKKPVGETQYF

j_gene: TRBJ2-3
d_gene: NA
v_gene: TRBV7-3
CDR3aa: CASSLNPLGSDTQYF

j_gene: TRBJ1-2
d_gene: NA
v_gene: TRBV11-1
CDR3aa: CASSPGAGDGYTF

j_gene: TRBJ1-6
d_gene: NA
v_gene: TRBV25-1
CDR3aa: CASSDNPPRETLHF

j_gene: TRBJ2-2
d_gene: NA
v_gene: TRBV7-8
CDR3aa: CASSLLVNTGELFF

j_gene: TRBJ2-2
d_gene: NA
v_gene: TRBV28
CDR3aa: CASSLADSGIGELFF

j_gene: TRBJ2-7
d_gene: TRBD2
v_gene: TRBV19
CDR3aa: CASRLAGGQSYEQYF

j_gene: TRBJ1-1
d_gene: TRBD1
v_gene: TRBV7-3
CDR3aa: CASSLQRTGMGTEAFF

j_gene: TRBJ1-1
d_gene: NA
v_gene: TRBV5-1
CDR3aa: CASSLADWNTEAFF

j_gene: TRBJ1-2
d_gene: TRBD1
v_gene: TRBV6-1
CDR3aa: CASSEALRGGNGYTF

j_gene: TRBJ2-3
d_gene: NA
v_gene: TRBV27
CDR3aa: CASKLGGWEGRVTDTQYF

j_gene: TRBJ1-2
d_gene: TRBD1
v_gene: TRBV28
CDR3aa: CATKGQSHGYTF

j_gene: TRBJ2-2
d_gene: NA
v_gene: TRBV14
CDR3aa: CASSLPGHFTGELFF

j_gene: TRBJ1-5
d_gene: TRBD1
v_gene: TRBV19
CDR3aa: CASQGAGQPQHF

j_gene: TRBJ1-6
d_gene: NA
v_gene: TRBV3-1/TRBV3-2
CDR3aa: CASSQVAGNSPLHF

j_gene: TRBJ1-5
d_gene: TRBD1
v_gene: TRBV5-1
CDR3aa: CASSAGQAGDQPQHF

j_gene: TRBJ1-1
d_gene: NA
v_gene: TRBV24-1
CDR3aa: CATSEPRDTRFTEAFF

j_gene: TRBJ1-1
d_gene: TRBD1
v_gene: TRBV3-1/TRBV3-2
CDR3aa: CASSQEDGGTGDTEAFF